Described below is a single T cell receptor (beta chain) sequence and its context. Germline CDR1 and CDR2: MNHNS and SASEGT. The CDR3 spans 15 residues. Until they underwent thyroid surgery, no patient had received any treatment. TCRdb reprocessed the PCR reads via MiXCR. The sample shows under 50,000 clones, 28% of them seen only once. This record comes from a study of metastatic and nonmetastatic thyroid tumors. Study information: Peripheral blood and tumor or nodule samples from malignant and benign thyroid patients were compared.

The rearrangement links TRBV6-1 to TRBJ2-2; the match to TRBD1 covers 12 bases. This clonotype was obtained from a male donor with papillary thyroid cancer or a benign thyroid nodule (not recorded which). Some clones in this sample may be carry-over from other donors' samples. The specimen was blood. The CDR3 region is CATTFGTGGPGELFF. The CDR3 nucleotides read TGTGCAACTACTTTCGGGACAGGGGGCCCCGGGGAGCTGTTTTTT.